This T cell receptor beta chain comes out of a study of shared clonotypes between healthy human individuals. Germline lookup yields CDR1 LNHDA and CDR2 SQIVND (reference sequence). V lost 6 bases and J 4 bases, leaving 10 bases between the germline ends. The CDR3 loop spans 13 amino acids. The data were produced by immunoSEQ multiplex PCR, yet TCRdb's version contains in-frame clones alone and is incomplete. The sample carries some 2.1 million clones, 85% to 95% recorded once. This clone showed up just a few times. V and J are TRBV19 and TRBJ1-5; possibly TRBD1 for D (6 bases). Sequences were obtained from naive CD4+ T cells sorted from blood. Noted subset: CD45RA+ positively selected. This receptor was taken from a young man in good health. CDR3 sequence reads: CASSGDRNQPQHF. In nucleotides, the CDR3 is TGTGCCAGTAGCGGTGACAGGAATCAGCCCCAGCATTTT.